This T cell receptor (beta chain) was sequenced in a study of identical twins (dated by TCRdb to about 2016). With regard to the full study: To test whether fetal clonotypes persist, the study used deep sequencing on TCR alpha and beta repertoires from monozygotic twins, unrelated adults of various ages, and cord blood. Replicate twin experiments were performed at different times using different library preparation protocols to rule out contamination. Summary of the overall study and its limitations: Invariant T cells such as MAIT and iNKT could partly confound zero-insertion analyses, although diverse VJ usage argued against such confounding for most clonotypes. Fewer insertions were carried by abundant cord blood beta clonotypes, a similar but weaker trend appeared in young adult naive repertoires, and no such trend appeared in memory repertoires. Because the same donors could not be followed over many years, conclusions were based on cross-sectional statistical analysis. In beta out-of-frame sequences, excess twin sharing was weaker, because having fewer shared sequences lowered the signal-to-noise ratio. In monozygotic twins, out-of-frame TCR alpha sharing was systematically underestimated by recombination models, although the models agreed with sharing between unrelated individuals. Compared with coincidental sharing between unrelated individuals, an excess of low generation-probability sequences was observed among out-of-frame TCR alpha sequences shared between twins.

This clonotype has ten or more counts. Its antigen remains unidentified. There are no base qualities to consult, and no much larger clone falls within one base. Germline trimming amounts to 5 bases on V and 0 bases on J, with 3 as the count of junction bases outside the gene matches. The CDR1 and CDR2 encoded by the germline V gene are SQVTM and ANQGSEA. The CDR3 contains 13 residues, cysteine and phenylalanine counted. The read is trimmed to its CDR3 DNA, 39 bases read in frame from base 1. Library generation was performed with 5' RACE. Reads for this sample came from an Illumina HiSeq 2000. A universal primer binding site was added through template switching, and the final cDNA carried a unique molecular identifier so that TCR cDNA molecules could be counted accurately. Specific primers in the conserved constant-segment region were used to synthesize first-strand cDNA for the TCR alpha and beta chains. To control for contamination, each cDNA library was double barcoded with a SMART-Mk sample barcode plus Illumina barcodes. Two successive PCR steps introduced TruSeq adapter sequences along with Illumina sample barcodes. TCR alpha and beta cDNA libraries were sequenced on the Illumina HiSeq platform with custom primers. As for how the authors treated the data: MiGEC processed the raw reads to extract unique molecular identifiers, while MiXCR was used to determine the CDR3 positions. Recombination models were inferred per individual with the repgenHMM and IGoR tools using an EM algorithm. Shared clonotype analysis was performed with the tcR package in R, normalizing sharing by the product of cloneset sizes. To study raw recombination without the effects of thymic and clonal selection, out-of-frame nonproductive sequences were analyzed. TCRdb ran its own pipeline on the public reads, namely fastp trimming at Q25 and MiXCR clone calling, and kept in-frame beta chains. Every entry covers one CDR3 protein and lists the most common genes and DNA from its rows. For this entry, the V and J calls and clone size follow TCRdb and not the study's own pipeline. The sample includes about 690,000 distinct CDR3 sequences, with approximately 6.1% observed a single time. The ten largest clones take up 1.5% to 2% of the sample.

Every donor in the study was a healthy Caucasian. Three unrelated non-twin adults were also sequenced: a male aged 18 to 30, a male aged 50 to 60 and a female aged 50 to 60. Miltenyi CD45RO+ enrichment and human naive T-cell isolation kits were used to isolate memory (CD45RO+) and naive T cells from PBMC. The clonotype comes from a man aged 18 to 29 in good health. The sample was naive T cells sorted from blood. The intended sense of this specimen's cell subset or site label: cells isolated with a human naive T-cell isolation kit. The sequence joins TRBV29-1 to TRBJ2-7; TRBD1 agrees with 8 junctional bases. The nucleotide sequence reads as follows: TGCAGCGTTAGGACAGGGTCCTCCTACGAGCAGTACTTC. The translation is CSVRTGSSYEQYF.